The next 5 T cell receptor beta chains were all read from a single sample in a study of T cell clonotyping in hematopoietic cell transplantation. Method: immunoSEQ multiplex PCR; TCRdb's copy keeps in-frame clones and lacks some. The table lists some 6,300 clones, around 85% of them singletons. The sample consisted of peripheral blood mononuclear cells, taken 180 days after allogeneic stem cell transplant. Receptor source: a female patient aged 50-59 years who had an allogeneic stem cell transplant from an unrelated donor, so the T cells may come from the graft donor. Some clones in this sample may be carry-over from other donors' samples.

The chain employs TRBV27 and TRBJ2-5; 11 nucleotides agree with TRBD1. The CDR3 runs to 16 residues. Germline CDR1 reads MNHEY; CDR2 reads SMNVEV (reference sequence). With 5 bases clipped from V and 5 bases from J, the junction kept 10 bases outside the gene matches. The CDR3 DNA follows: TGTGCCAGCAGTCCCCGGACAGGGGGCGGGTTGGAGACCCAGTACTTC. It is translated as CASSPRTGGGLETQYF.

By sample share, this clone is hyperexpanded. The chain links TRBV7-9 to TRBJ2-7; D gene uncertain. The CDR3 covers 13 residues. V lost 5 bases to trimming and J lost 3 bases, with 11 bases between them. Germline V gene lookup returns CDR1 SEHNR and CDR2 FQNEAQ (reference sequence). CDR3 sequence (DNA): TGTGCCAGCAGCACCCCTACAGACTACGAGCAGTACTTC. Translating it yields CASSTPTDYEQYF.

The rearrangement links TRBV6-1 to TRBJ1-6, with 9 bases identical to TRBD1. Trimming removed 5 bases from V and 7 bases from J; junction bases left unmatched: 6. This CDR3 is built from 15 residues. Germline V gene sequence: CDR1 MNHNS, CDR2 SASEGT. The CDR3 reads CASSKQGAGNSPLHF. The CDR3 coding sequence is TGTGCCAGCAGTAAACAGGGGGCAGGGAATTCACCCCTCCACTTT.

The gene calls are TRBV29-1 and TRBJ1-2; tentatively, D is TRBD1 (5 bases). CDR1 is SQVTM and CDR2 is ANQGSEA in the germline V gene. Between the trimmed V and J ends, which lost 7 bases and 8 bases, there was a span of 14 bases. This CDR3 is 11 amino acids long. DNA for the CDR3: TGCAGCGCCCAGGGAGAGGAAGGCTACACCTTC. Its protein is CSAQGEEGYTF.

V gene TRBV7-8 combines with J gene TRBJ1-1, with D uncertain. The CDR3 contains 15 residues. In germline, CDR1 is SGHVS, CDR2 FQNEAQ. The V end was cut by 6 bases, the J end by 5 bases, with 19 bases between. CDR3 sequence (DNA): TGTGCCAGCAGTAAAGGGTCGGGATTTGGAACTGAAGCTTTCTTT. Translation gives CASSKGSGFGTEAFF.